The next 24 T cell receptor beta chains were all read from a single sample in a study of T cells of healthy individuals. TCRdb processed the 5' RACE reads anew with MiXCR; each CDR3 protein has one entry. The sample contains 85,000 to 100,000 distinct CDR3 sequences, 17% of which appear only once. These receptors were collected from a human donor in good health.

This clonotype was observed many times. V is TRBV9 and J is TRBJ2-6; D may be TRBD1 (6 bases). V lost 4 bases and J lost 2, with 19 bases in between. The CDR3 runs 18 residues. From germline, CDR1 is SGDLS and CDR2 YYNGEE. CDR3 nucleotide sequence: TGTGCCAGCAGCCGAACAGGGACGGGGAGAACTGGGGCCAACGTCCTGACTTTC. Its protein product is CASSRTGTGRTGANVLTF. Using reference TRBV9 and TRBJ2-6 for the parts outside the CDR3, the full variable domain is DSGVTQTPKHLITATGQRVTLRCSPRSGDLSVYWYQQSLDQGLQFLIQYYNGEERAKGNILERFSAQQFPDLHSELNLSSLELGDSALYFCASSRTGTGRTGANVLTFGAGSRLTVL.

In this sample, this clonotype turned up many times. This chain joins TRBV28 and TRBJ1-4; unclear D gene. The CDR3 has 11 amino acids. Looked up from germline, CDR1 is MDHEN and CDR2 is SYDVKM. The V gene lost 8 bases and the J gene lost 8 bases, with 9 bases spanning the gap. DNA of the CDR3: TGTGCCAGCCTAAGCGGGGAAAAACTGTTTTTT. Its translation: CASLSGEKLFF.

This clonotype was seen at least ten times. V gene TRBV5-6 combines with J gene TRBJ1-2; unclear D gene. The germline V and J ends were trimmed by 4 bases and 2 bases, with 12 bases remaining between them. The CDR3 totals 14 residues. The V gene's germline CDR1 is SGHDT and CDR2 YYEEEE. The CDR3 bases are TGTGCCAGCAGCGATGGCGGAGGCAACTATGGCTACACCTTC. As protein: CASSDGGGNYGYTF.

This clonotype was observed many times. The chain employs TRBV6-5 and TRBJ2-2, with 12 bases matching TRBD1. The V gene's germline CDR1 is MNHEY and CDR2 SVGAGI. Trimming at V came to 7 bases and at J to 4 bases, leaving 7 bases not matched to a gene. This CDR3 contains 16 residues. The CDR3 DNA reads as TGTGCCAGCAACAACCGGGACAGGGGGCTCACCGGGGAGCTGTTTTTT. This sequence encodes CASNNRDRGLTGELFF.

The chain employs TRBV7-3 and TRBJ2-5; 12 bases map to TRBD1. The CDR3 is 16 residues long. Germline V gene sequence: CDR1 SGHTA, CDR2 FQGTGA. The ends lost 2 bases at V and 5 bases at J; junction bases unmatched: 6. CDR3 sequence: CASSLLGTGGVETQYF. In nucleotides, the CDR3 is TGTGCCAGCAGCTTACTAGGGACAGGGGGCGTGGAGACCCAGTACTTC.

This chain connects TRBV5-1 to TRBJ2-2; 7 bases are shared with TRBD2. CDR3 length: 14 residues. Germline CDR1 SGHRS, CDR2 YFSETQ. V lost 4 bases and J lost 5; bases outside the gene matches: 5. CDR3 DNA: TGCGCCAGCAGCCTCGGGCGGGGGACCGGGGAGCTGTTTTTT. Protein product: CASSLGRGTGELFF.

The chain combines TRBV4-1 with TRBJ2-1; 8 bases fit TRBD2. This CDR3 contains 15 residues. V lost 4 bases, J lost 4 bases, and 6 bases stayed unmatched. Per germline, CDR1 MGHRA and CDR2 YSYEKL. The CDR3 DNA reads TGCGCCAGCAGCCCACTAGCGGTTAATTACAATGAGCAGTTCTTC. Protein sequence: CASSPLAVNYNEQFF.

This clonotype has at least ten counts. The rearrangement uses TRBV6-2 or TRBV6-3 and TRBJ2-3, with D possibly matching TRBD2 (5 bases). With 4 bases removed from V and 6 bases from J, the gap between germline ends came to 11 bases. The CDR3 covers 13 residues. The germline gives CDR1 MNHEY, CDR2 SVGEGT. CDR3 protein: CASSSEGRDTQYF. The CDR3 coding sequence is TGTGCCAGCAGTTCCGAGGGTCGCGATACGCAGTATTTT.

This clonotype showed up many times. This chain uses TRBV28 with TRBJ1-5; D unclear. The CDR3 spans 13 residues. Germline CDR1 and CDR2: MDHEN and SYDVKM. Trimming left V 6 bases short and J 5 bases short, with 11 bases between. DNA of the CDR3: TGTGCCAGCAGGGAGGCTCTGGATCAGCCCCAGCATTTT. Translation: CASREALDQPQHF. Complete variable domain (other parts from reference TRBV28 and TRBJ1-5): DVKVTQSSRYLVKRTGEKVFLECVQDMDHENMFWYRQDPGLGLRLIYFSYDVKMKEKGDIPEGYSVSREKKERFSLILESASTNQTSMYLCASREALDQPQHFGDGTRLSIL.

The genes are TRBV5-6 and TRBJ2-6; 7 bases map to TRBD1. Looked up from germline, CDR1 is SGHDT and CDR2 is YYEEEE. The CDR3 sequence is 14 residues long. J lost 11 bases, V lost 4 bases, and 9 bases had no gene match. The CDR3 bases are TGTGCCAGCAGCCTGGGGACAGTTCTGGACGTCCTGACTTTC. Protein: CASSLGTVLDVLTF.

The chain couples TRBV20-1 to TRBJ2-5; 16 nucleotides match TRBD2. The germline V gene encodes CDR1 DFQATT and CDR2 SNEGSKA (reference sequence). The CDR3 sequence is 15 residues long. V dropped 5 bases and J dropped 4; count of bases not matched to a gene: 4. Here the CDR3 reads CSAGGLAGGRETQYF. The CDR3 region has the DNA TGCAGTGCTGGGGGACTAGCGGGAGGGAGAGAGACCCAGTACTTC.

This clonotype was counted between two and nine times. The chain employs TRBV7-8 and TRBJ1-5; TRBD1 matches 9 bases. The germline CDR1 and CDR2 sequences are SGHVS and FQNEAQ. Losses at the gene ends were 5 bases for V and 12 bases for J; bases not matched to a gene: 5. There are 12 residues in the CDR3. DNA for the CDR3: TGTGCCAGCAGCCCCGGACAGGGGAACCAGCATTTT. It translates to CASSPGQGNQHF.

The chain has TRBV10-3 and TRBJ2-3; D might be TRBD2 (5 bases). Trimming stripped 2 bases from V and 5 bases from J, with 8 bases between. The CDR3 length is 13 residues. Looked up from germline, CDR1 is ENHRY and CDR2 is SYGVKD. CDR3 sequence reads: CAISEKGRDTQYF. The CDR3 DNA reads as TGTGCCATCAGTGAGAAAGGGAGAGATACGCAGTATTTT.

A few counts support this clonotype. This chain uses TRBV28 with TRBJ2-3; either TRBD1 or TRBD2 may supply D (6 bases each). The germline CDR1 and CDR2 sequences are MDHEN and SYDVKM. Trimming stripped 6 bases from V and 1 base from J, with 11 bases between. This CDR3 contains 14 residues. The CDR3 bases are TGTGCCAGCAGACGGGGGCTTGGCACAGATACGCAGTATTTT. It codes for CASRRGLGTDTQYF.

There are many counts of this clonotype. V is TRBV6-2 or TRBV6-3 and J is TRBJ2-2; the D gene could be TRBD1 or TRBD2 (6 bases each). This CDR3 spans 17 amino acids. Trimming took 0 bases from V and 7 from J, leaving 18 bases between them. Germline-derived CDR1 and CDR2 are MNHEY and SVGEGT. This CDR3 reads CASSYSAEGVEVGELFF. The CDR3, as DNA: TGTGCCAGCAGTTACTCGGCGGAGGGGGTAGAGGTCGGGGAGCTGTTTTTT.

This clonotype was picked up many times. The CDR3 reads CSVVGGWTEKLFF. In DNA form, the CDR3 reads TGCAGCGTTGTGGGGGGCTGGACTGAAAAACTGTTTTTT. V gene TRBV29-1 combines with J gene TRBJ1-4; perhaps TRBD1 as D (6 bases). The CDR3 loop spans 13 amino acids. Trimming took 4 bases from V and 7 from J, leaving 13 bases between them. Germline CDR1 is SQVTM and CDR2 is ANQGSEA.

The CDR3 loop reads CASSLIPGPKETQYF. The CDR3 DNA sequence: TGTGCCAGCTCACTAATTCCGGGACCTAAAGAGACCCAGTACTTC. The gene calls are TRBV18 and TRBJ2-5, with D perhaps matching TRBD1 or TRBD2 (5 bases each). Germline V gene sequence: CDR1 KGHSH, CDR2 LQKENI. The CDR3 has 15 amino acids. V was pared by 4 bases and J by 3 bases, with 15 bases between. The full variable domain, with the rest looked up from reference TRBV18 and TRBJ2-5, is NAGVMQNPRHLVRRRGQEARLRCSPMKGHSHVYWYRQLPEEGLKFMVYLQKENIIDESGMPKERFSAEFPKEGPSILRIQQVVRGDSAAYFCASSLIPGPKETQYFGPGTRLLVL.

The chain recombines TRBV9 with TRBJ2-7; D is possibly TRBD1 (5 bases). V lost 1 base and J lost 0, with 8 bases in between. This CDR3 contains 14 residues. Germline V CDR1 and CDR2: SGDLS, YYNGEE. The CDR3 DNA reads TGTGCCAGCAGCGTACAGGGAAGCTCCTACGAGCAGTACTTC. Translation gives CASSVQGSSYEQYF. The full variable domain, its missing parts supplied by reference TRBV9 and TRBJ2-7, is DSGVTQTPKHLITATGQRVTLRCSPRSGDLSVYWYQQSLDQGLQFLIQYYNGEERAKGNILERFSAQQFPDLHSELNLSSLELGDSALYFCASSVQGSSYEQYFGPGTRLTVT.

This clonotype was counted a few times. This CDR3 reads CATSDLDASGDLTDTQYF. The CDR3 DNA reads TGTGCCACCAGTGATTTGGACGCTAGCGGGGACCTCACAGATACGCAGTATTTT. J is TRBJ2-3 and V is TRBV24-1, with 9 bases lining up with TRBD2. Trimming removed 0 bases from V and 2 bases from J; junction bases left unmatched: 8. CDR3 size: 18 residues. Looked up from germline, CDR1 is KGHDR and CDR2 is SFDVKD.

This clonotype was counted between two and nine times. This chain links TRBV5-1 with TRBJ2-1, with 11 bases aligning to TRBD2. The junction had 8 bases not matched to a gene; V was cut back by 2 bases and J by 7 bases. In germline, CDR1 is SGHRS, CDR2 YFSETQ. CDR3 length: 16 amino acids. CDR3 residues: CASSFGASGGSNEQFF. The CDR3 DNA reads TGCGCCAGCAGCTTCGGCGCTAGCGGGGGGAGTAATGAGCAGTTCTTC.

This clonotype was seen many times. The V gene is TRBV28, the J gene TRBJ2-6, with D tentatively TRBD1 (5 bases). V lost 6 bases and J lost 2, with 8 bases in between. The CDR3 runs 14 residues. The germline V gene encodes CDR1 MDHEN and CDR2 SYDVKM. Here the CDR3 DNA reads TGTGCCAGCAGCACAGGTGCTGGGGCCAACGTCCTGACTTTC. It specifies CASSTGAGANVLTF.

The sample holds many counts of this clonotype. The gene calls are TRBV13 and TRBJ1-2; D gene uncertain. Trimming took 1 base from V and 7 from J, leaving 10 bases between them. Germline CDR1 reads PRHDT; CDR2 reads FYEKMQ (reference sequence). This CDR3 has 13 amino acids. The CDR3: CASSLEGRSGYTF. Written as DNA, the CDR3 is TGTGCCAGCAGCTTAGAGGGTCGAAGTGGCTACACCTTC.

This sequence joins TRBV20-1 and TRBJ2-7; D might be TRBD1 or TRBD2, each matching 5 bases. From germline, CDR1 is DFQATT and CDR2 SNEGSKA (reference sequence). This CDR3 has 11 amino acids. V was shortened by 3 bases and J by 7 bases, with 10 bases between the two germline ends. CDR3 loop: CSARGVGEQYF. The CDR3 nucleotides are TGCAGTGCTAGGGGGGTTGGGGAGCAGTACTTC.

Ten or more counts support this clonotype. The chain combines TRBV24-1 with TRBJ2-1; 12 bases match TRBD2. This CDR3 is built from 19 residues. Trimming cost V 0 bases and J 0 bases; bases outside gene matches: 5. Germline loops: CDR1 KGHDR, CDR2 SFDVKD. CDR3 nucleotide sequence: TGTGCCACCAGTGATTTGACTAGCGGGGGGACGAGCTCCTACAATGAGCAGTTCTTC. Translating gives CATSDLTSGGTSSYNEQFF.